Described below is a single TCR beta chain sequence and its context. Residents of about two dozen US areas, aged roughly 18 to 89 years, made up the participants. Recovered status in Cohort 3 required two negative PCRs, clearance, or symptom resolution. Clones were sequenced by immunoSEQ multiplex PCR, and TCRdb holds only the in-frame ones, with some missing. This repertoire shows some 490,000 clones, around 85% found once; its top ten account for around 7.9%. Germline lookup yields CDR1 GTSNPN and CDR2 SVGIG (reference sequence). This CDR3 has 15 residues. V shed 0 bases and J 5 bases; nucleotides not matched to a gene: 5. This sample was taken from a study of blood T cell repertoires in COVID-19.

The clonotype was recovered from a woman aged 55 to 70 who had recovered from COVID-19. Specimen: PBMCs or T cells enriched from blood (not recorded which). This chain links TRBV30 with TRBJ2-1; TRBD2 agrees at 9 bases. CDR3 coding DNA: TGTGCCTGGAGTGTACAAGCGGGGGGCAACAATGAGCAGTTCTTC. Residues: CAWSVQAGGNNEQFF.